One and the same sample provided the 24 T cell receptor beta chains below, sequenced in a study of cytomegalovirus exposure and HLA in healthy donors. Generated by immunoSEQ multiplex PCR, the TCRdb table keeps only in-frame clones and is missing some. This table holds 130,000 to 150,000 clones, about 88% found once. Specimen: PBMCs. These receptors originate from a woman under 30 in good health and CMV-seropositive.

The chain carries TRBV4-1 and TRBJ2-7, with D uncertain. The CDR3 runs to 15 residues. Trimming shortened V by 2 bases and J by 2 bases, and 13 bases separated the two germline ends. Germline loops: CDR1 MGHRA, CDR2 YSYEKL. The CDR3 region is CASSQIRDPTYEQYF. Here the CDR3 DNA reads TGCGCCAGCAGCCAAATCCGCGATCCAACCTACGAGCAGTACTTC.

This clone was counted once. The V and J genes are TRBV5-5 and TRBJ2-1, with 12 bases fitting TRBD2. Germline CDR1 and CDR2: SGHKS and YYEKEE (reference sequence). V lost 3 bases and J lost 2; bases outside the gene matches: 3. CDR3 length: 16 amino acids. The CDR3 region is CASSSGLAGTYNEQFF. DNA for the CDR3: TGTGCCAGCAGCTCCGGACTAGCGGGGACCTACAATGAGCAGTTCTTC.

This chain uses TRBV4-1 with TRBJ2-7; 16 bases map to TRBD2. With 0 bases clipped from V and 6 bases from J, the junction kept 14 bases outside the gene matches. CDR1 is MGHRA, CDR2 YSYEKL, per germline. This CDR3 spans 20 amino acids. The CDR3 sequence is CASSQEIGTSGGARPPEQYF. The CDR3 DNA is TGCGCCAGCAGCCAAGAGATCGGGACTAGCGGGGGGGCTCGACCCCCCGAGCAGTACTTC.

V and J are TRBV11-2 and TRBJ1-2; 8 bases fit TRBD1. The CDR3 is 15 amino acids. Germline CDR1 is SGHAT and CDR2 is FQNNGV. J was trimmed by 3 bases and V by 5 bases; bases with no gene match: 8. Here the CDR3 DNA reads TGTGCCAGCAGCCCAGGGGACAGGATATACTATGGCTACACCTTC. This translates into CASSPGDRIYYGYTF.

The V call is TRBV6-1, the J call TRBJ2-3; 8 bases map to TRBD2. Trimming removed 10 bases from V and 4 bases from J; junction bases left unmatched: 10. Per germline, CDR1 MNHNS and CDR2 SASEGT. The CDR3 has 14 amino acids. For the CDR3, the DNA is TGTGCCACTTCAGCGGGGGAAGGAGCAGATACGCAGTATTTT. Translating it yields CATSAGEGADTQYF.

The rearrangement uses TRBV5-6 and TRBJ1-4; TRBD1 matches 7 bases. In germline, CDR1 is SGHDT, CDR2 YYEEEE. The CDR3 contains 15 residues. The V and J ends lost 3 bases and 8 bases, in that order; junction bases with no gene match: 10. The CDR3 loop is CASSYRQGIGEKLFF. The CDR3 DNA reads TGTGCCAGCAGCTACAGACAGGGAATAGGGGAAAAACTGTTTTTT.

The chain combines TRBV4-2 with TRBJ1-5, with a tentative D call TRBD1 (5 bases). Trimming took off 0 bases at V and 0 bases at J, with 6 bases between the two ends. This CDR3 spans 15 amino acids. Looked up from germline, CDR1 is LGHNA and CDR2 is YNFKEQ. The DNA for the CDR3 is TGTGCCAGCAGCCAAGAAACAGGTAGCAATCAGCCCCAGCATTTT. Translation: CASSQETGSNQPQHF.

The gene calls are TRBV5-1 and TRBJ2-1; 10 bases match TRBD1. CDR3 length: 15 amino acids. V dropped 5 bases and J dropped 7; count of bases not matched to a gene: 9. Germline CDR1 SGHRS, CDR2 YFSETQ. DNA for the CDR3: TGCGCCAGCAGACTGGCGGGGACAGGGGAGAATGAGCAGTTCTTC. Translated: CASRLAGTGENEQFF. Full variable domain (remainder filled in from reference TRBV5-1 and TRBJ2-1): KAGVTQTPRYLIKTRGQQVTLSCSPISGHRSVSWYQQTPGQGLQFLFEYFSETQRNKGNFPGRFSGRQFSNSRSEMNVSTLELGDSALYLCASRLAGTGENEQFFGPGTRLTVL.

CDR3 sequence: CASSGGGAHYGYTF. The CDR3 DNA sequence: TGTGCCAGCAGTGGAGGGGGCGCCCACTATGGCTACACCTTC. The chain recombines TRBV27 with TRBJ1-2, with 7 bases lining up with TRBD1. The CDR3 is 14 amino acids. Trimming cost V 5 bases and J 3 bases; bases outside gene matches: 6. Germline lookup yields CDR1 MNHEY and CDR2 SMNVEV (reference sequence).

The chain has TRBV7-9 and TRBJ2-7; 9 nucleotides align to TRBD1. The CDR3 runs to 15 residues. The V gene end was trimmed by 5 bases and the J gene end by 0 bases; junction bases not matched to a gene: 5. The germline CDR1 and CDR2 sequences are SEHNR and FQNEAQ (reference sequence). The CDR3 spells CASSLTGGSSYEQYF. CDR3 nucleotide sequence: TGTGCCAGCAGCCTGACAGGGGGTAGCTCCTACGAGCAGTACTTC.

For this clone: Germline and junction disagree at one end, which may indicate a read error. The V and J genes are TRBV7-7 and TRBJ2-5; a weak D match, TRBD1 (6 bases). CDR3 length: 15 amino acids. Germline V lookup: CDR1 SSHAT, CDR2 FNYEAQ (reference sequence). The CDR3 here is CASSLGPARGQTQYF. CDR3 coding DNA: TGTGCTAGCAGCTTAGGCCCGGCCAGGGGTCAGACCCAGTACTTC.

The chain recombines TRBV9 with TRBJ2-2, with D perhaps TRBD1 (5 bases). V lost 4 bases, J lost 0 bases, and 13 bases lay in between. The germline V gene encodes CDR1 SGDLS and CDR2 YYNGEE. The CDR3 spans 16 residues. CDR3 region: CASSTLGAPNTGELFF. In DNA, the CDR3 is TGTGCCAGCAGCACATTAGGGGCTCCGAACACCGGGGAGCTGTTTTTT. The complete variable domain, with remaining parts taken from reference TRBV9 and TRBJ2-2, reads DSGVTQTPKHLITATGQRVTLRCSPRSGDLSVYWYQQSLDQGLQFLIQYYNGEERAKGNILERFSAQQFPDLHSELNLSSLELGDSALYFCASSTLGAPNTGELFFGEGSRLTVL.

The CDR3 nucleotides are TGTGCCATCAGTGCGCTGGGGGACAGCTCCTATGGCTACACCTTC. It specifies CAISALGDSSYGYTF. The rearrangement links TRBV10-3 to TRBJ1-2; 7 bases line up with TRBD1. The ends lost 4 bases at V and 4 bases at J; junction bases unmatched: 9. The CDR3 covers 15 residues. In germline, CDR1 is ENHRY, CDR2 SYGVKD.

The gene calls are TRBV5-6 and TRBJ1-2, with TRBD1 identical over 7 bases. Looked up from germline, CDR1 is SGHDT and CDR2 is YYEEEE. CDR3 length equals 15 residues. V trimming: 3 bases; J trimming: 4 bases; junction bases outside the gene matches: 9. The chain's CDR3 is CASSSLLRTGYGYTF. CDR3 DNA sequence: TGTGCCAGCAGCTCCCTTTTACGGACAGGCTATGGCTACACCTTC.

The chain is built from TRBV15 and TRBJ2-2, with 9 bases that match TRBD1. This CDR3 is 14 amino acids long. Germline V gives CDR1 LNHNV, CDR2 YYDKDF (reference sequence). With V trimmed by 8 bases and J by 5 bases, 6 bases remained unmatched. As DNA, the CDR3 is TGTGCCACCGGACAGGGGATAAGAACCGGGGAGCTGTTTTTT. Its protein is CATGQGIRTGELFF.

The V gene is TRBV19, the J gene TRBJ1-1, with 8 bases aligning to TRBD1. The CDR3 contains 15 residues. The germline CDR1 and CDR2 sequences are LNHDA and SQIVND (reference sequence). With V trimmed by 5 bases and J by 4 bases, 9 bases remained unmatched. CDR3 DNA sequence: TGTGCCAGTAGTCTGCAGGGGGCGTCGGGCACTGAAGCTTTCTTT. Translated, it gives CASSLQGASGTEAFF. Full variable domain (remainder filled in from reference TRBV19 and TRBJ1-1): DGGITQSPKYLFRKEGQNVTLSCEQNLNHDAMYWYRQDPGQGLRLIYYSQIVNDFQKGDIAEGYSVSREKKESFPLTVTSAQKNPTAFYLCASSLQGASGTEAFFGQGTRLTVV.

This rearrangement joins TRBV5-6 to TRBJ2-7, with 8 bases that match TRBD1. Germline loops: CDR1 SGHDT, CDR2 YYEEEE. CDR3 length equals 14 residues. The J segment lost 4 bases and the V segment lost 4 bases, leaving 7 bases of the junction unmatched. The CDR3 DNA reads TGTGCCAGCAGCCGACAGGGGCCCCCTTACGAGCAGTACTTC. Translating it yields CASSRQGPPYEQYF.

The genes are TRBV30 and TRBJ1-3, with no clear D. V shed 1 base and J shed 0 bases, with 13 bases lying between them. The CDR3 runs to 16 residues. The germline gives CDR1 GTSNPN, CDR2 SVGIG (reference sequence). The CDR3 nucleotides are TGTGCCTGGAGTGGGGCACCCGTGAACTCTGGAAACACCATATATTTT. Translating it yields CAWSGAPVNSGNTIYF.

This clone was picked up a small number of times. This chain uses TRBV4-2 with TRBJ1-6, with 9 positions matching TRBD1. The V and J ends lost 3 bases and 10 bases, in that order; junction bases with no gene match: 13. The length of the CDR3 is 17 residues. Germline V gene data show CDR1 as LGHNA and CDR2 as YNFKEQ. The CDR3 DNA reads TGTGCCAGCAGCCACCAAATGCCGGGACAGGGTGTATCACCCCTCCACTTT. This translates into CASSHQMPGQGVSPLHF.

The rearrangement uses TRBV29-1 and TRBJ2-1, with 9 bases that match TRBD1. The CDR3 totals 15 residues. Germline assignment: CDR1 SQVTM and CDR2 ANQGSEA. Trimming cost V 1 base and J 3 bases; bases outside gene matches: 4. The CDR3 DNA follows: TGCAGCGTTGAAGGGACAGGGGTGATCTACAATGAGCAGTTCTTC. Protein product: CSVEGTGVIYNEQFF.

The chain links TRBV11-3 to TRBJ2-2; D ambiguous. Trimming shortened V by 5 bases and J by 4 bases, and 14 bases separated the two germline ends. This CDR3 comprises 15 residues. Germline CDR1 is SGHNT and CDR2 is YENEEA. CDR3 coding DNA: TGTGCCAGCAGCCCTGCGTTGATTGGCACCGGGGAGCTGTTTTTT. Protein sequence: CASSPALIGTGELFF.

The rearrangement joins TRBV2 to TRBJ2-3, with TRBD2 matching over 11 bases. Germline values: CDR1 SNHLY, CDR2 FYNNEI. This CDR3 comprises 15 residues. V was clipped by 6 bases and J by 1 base; unmatched bases: 3. This chain's CDR3 is CASSRLAGRTDTQYF. The CDR3 DNA follows: TGTGCCAGCAGCCGACTAGCGGGGCGCACAGATACGCAGTATTTT. Complete variable domain (other parts from reference TRBV2 and TRBJ2-3): EPEVTQTPSHQVTQMGQEVILRCVPISNHLYFYWYRQILGQKVEFLVSFYNNEISEKSEIFDDQFSVERPDGSNFTLKIRSTKLEDSAMYFCASSRLAGRTDTQYFGPGTRLTVL.

The rearrangement joins TRBV29-1 to TRBJ2-3, with TRBD2 identical over 11 bases. The CDR3 length is 17 residues. Germline lookup yields CDR1 SQVTM and CDR2 ANQGSEA. The V segment lost 6 bases and the J segment 7 bases; nucleotides outside the gene matches: 18. The CDR3 is CSVPPSRLAGSMYTQYF. The CDR3 DNA follows: TGCAGCGTCCCACCGTCGCGACTAGCGGGGTCCATGTATACGCAGTATTTT.

This CDR3 is CASSRRRIKDGNQPQHF. CDR3 nucleotide sequence: TGTGCCAGTAGTAGGAGGCGTATCAAAGATGGCAATCAGCCCCAGCATTTT. V and J are TRBV19 and TRBJ1-5; D is unclear. This CDR3 has 17 residues. V was trimmed by 4 bases and J by 2 bases, leaving 18 bases between them. In germline, CDR1 is LNHDA, CDR2 SQIVND (reference sequence).